A selection of T cell receptor beta chains follows, all from one sample in a study of regulatory T cells in long-lasting Graves disease. TCRdb independently ran MiXCR on the multiplex PCR reads; one entry per CDR3 protein. The sample holds about 470,000 distinct CDR3 sequences, under 25% seen once. The input for sequencing was peripheral blood mononuclear cells (PBMCs), taken when the disease was refractory, from a patient treated with antithyroid drugs. The receptors come from a female donor with Graves disease. The CDR3 runs from the conserved cysteine through the conserved F or W. A D gene is named only where the DNA matches it firmly. Some rows have no size entry. The others give once, few or many, or a class for an expanded clone.

v_gene	d_gene	j_gene	abundance	CDR3aa	CDR3nt
TRBV20-1	.	TRBJ2-7	few	CSALTIDVSSYEQYF	TGCAGTGCTCTCACCATTGACGTGAGCTCCTACGAGCAGTACTTC
TRBV20-1	.	TRBJ2-4	few	CSARDRDRAYIQYF	TGCAGTGCTAGAGATCGGGATAGGGCGTACATTCAGTACTTC
TRBV12-3/TRBV12-4	TRBD2	TRBJ2-5	many	CASSRGDYKETQYF	TGTGCCAGCAGCCGTGGGGACTACAAAGAGACCCAGTACTTC
TRBV28	.	TRBJ2-3	.	CASSTRDTQYF	TGTGCCAGCAGTACCCGAGATACGCAGTATTTT
TRBV28	.	TRBJ1-5	many	CASSLFRARRGNQPQHF	TGTGCCAGCAGTTTGTTTCGGGCGCGGCGGGGCAATCAGCCCCAGCATTTT
TRBV2	TRBD1	TRBJ2-7	.	CASSSGTASYEQYF	TGTGCCAGCAGCTCCGGGACAGCCTCCTACGAGCAGTACTTC
TRBV28	.	TRBJ1-5	few	CASSLKQRVEQPQHF	TGTGCCAGCAGTTTGAAACAGCGGGTTGAGCAGCCCCAGCATTTT
TRBV2	.	TRBJ2-7	many	CASSELGDEQYF	TGTGCCAGCAGTGAATTGGGGGACGAGCAGTACTTC
TRBV6-2/TRBV6-3	TRBD1	TRBJ2-7	few	CASSQGQAPYYEQYF	TGTGCCAGCAGCCAGGGACAGGCTCCATACTACGAGCAGTACTTC
TRBV19	.	TRBJ2-7	few	CASKGTLSYEQYF	TGTGCCAGTAAAGGGACCCTCTCCTACGAGCAGTACTTC
TRBV20-1	.	TRBJ1-4	.	CSARRQTAEKLFF	TGCAGTGCTAGAAGACAGACAGCTGAAAAACTGTTTTTT